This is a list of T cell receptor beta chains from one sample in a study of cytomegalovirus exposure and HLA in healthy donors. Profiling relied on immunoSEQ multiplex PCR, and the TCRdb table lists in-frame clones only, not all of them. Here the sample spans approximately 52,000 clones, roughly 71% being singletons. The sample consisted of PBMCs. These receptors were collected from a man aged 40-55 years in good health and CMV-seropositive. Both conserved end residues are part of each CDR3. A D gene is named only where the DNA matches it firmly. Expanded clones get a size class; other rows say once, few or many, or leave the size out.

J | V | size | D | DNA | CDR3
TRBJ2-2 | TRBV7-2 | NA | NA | TGTGCCAGCAGCCCCCAGGGGGGTACCGGGGAGCTGTTTTTT | CASSPQGGTGELFF
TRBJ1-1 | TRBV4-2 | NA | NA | TGTGCCAGCAGCCAACCCCCTAAGGGGATGAACACTGAAGCTTTCTTT | CASSQPPKGMNTEAFF
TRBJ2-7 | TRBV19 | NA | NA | TGTGCCAGTAGTATAGATGTGGGCCCCTCCTACGAGCAGTACTTC | CASSIDVGPSYEQYF
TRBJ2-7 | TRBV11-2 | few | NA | TGTGCCAGCAGCGTATCCTACGAGCAGTACTTC | CASSVSYEQYF
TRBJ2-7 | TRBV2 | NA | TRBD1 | TGTGCCAGCAGTTGGGACAGGGAGAGAGGGGAGGCCTACGAGCAGTACTTC | CASSWDRERGEAYEQYF
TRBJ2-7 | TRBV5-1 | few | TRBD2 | TGCGCCAGCAGCTTAGAAGCGGGGGGAAGGAACGAGCAGTACTTC | CASSLEAGGRNEQYF
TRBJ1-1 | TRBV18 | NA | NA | TGTGCCAGCTCACCGGCAGGGAACACTGAAGCTTTCTTT | CASSPAGNTEAFF
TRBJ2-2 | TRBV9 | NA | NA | TGTGCCAGCAGCCCGTCGGGCACCGGGGAGCTGTTTTTT | CASSPSGTGELFF
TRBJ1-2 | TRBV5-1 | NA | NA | TGCGCCAGCAGCCTTTACACCTCCTATGGCTACACCTTC | CASSLYTSYGYTF
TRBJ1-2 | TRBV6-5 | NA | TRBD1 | TGTGCCAGCAGCCCGACGGGACAGGCACCTGGCTACACCTTC | CASSPTGQAPGYTF
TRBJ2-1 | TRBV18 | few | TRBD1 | TGTGCCAGCTCACCGGACAGGGGGAAGGATGAGCAGTTCTTC | CASSPDRGKDEQFF
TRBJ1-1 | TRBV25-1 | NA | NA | TGTGCCTCTCAGGGAGGAGGAGACACTGAAGCTTTCTTT | CASQGGGDTEAFF
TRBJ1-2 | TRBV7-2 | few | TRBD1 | TGTGCCAGCCCCCGGGACAGGGCAACTAACTATGGCTACACCTTC | CASPRDRATNYGYTF
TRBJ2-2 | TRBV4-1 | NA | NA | TGCGCCAGCAGCCAAGCCCCCCAGAACACCGGGGAGCTGTTTTTT | CASSQAPQNTGELFF
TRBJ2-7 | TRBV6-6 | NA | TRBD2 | TGTGCCAGCAGTTCTTCTAGCGGGGGCTCCTACGAGCAGTACTTC | CASSSSSGGSYEQYF
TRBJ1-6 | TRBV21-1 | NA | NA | TGTGCCGGCCTCATCGGGCCGGGACAGGGTGATTCACCCCTCCACTTT | CAGLIGPGQGDSPLHF